These 19 T cell receptor beta chains share one sample of origin, sequenced in a study of neurological immune-mediated disorders. TCRdb reprocessed the 5' RACE reads via MiXCR and lists one record per CDR3 protein. The sample contains about 40,000 distinct CDR3 sequences, around an eighth of which appear only once. Sequencing was carried out using PBMCs. The source of these receptors is a woman aged 45-60 years with HTLV-1-associated myelopathy (HAM/TSP).

Many counts were recorded for this clonotype. The chain's CDR3 is CASSGGQGFGETQYF. DNA of the CDR3: TGCGCCAGCAGCGGTGGACAGGGGTTTGGGGAGACCCAGTACTTC. The chain employs TRBV5-1 and TRBJ2-5; 9 nucleotides align to TRBD1. CDR1 SGHRS and CDR2 YFSETQ come from the germline V gene. The CDR3 is 15 residues long. J gave up 5 bases and V 4 bases, and 9 bases lay outside the gene matches.

This clonotype occurred many times. The chain has TRBV20-1 and TRBJ1-6; D unclear. V lost 5 bases and J 15 bases, leaving 14 bases between the germline ends. The CDR3 consists of 11 residues. From germline, CDR1 is DFQATT and CDR2 SNEGSKA (reference sequence). CDR3 region: CSAGSEVYLHF. The CDR3 coding sequence is TGCAGTGCTGGATCGGAAGTGTACCTCCACTTT.

This clonotype was found many times. The rearrangement uses TRBV20-1 and TRBJ2-3; 7 bases match TRBD1. Trimming at V came to 7 bases and at J to 14 bases, leaving 12 bases not matched to a gene. CDR1 DFQATT and CDR2 SNEGSKA come from the germline V gene (reference sequence). The CDR3 totals 11 residues. CDR3 amino acids: CSVITGAQLYF. CDR3 DNA sequence: TGCAGTGTCATCACAGGGGCCCAATTGTATTTT.

This clonotype came up many times. The rearrangement joins TRBV2 to TRBJ1-1; no clear D. The CDR3 runs 16 residues. V shed 3 bases and J shed 1 base, with 15 bases lying between them. The germline gives CDR1 SNHLY, CDR2 FYNNEI. DNA of the CDR3: TGTGCCAGCAGTGACGGGGTTACTCAAAGGAACACTGAAGCTTTCTTT. Amino acids: CASSDGVTQRNTEAFF.

This clonotype was recorded many times. This chain connects TRBV3-1 to TRBJ1-1; D gene uncertain. V was shortened by 0 bases and J by 0 bases, with 17 bases between the two germline ends. This CDR3 region has 18 residues. Germline V lookup: CDR1 LGHDT, CDR2 YNNKEL (reference sequence). The CDR3, as DNA: TGTGCCAGCAGCCAAGAATCCTGGGCAGGAAAGATGAACACTGAAGCTTTCTTT. As protein: CASSQESWAGKMNTEAFF.

This clonotype was detected many times. This chain connects TRBV7-6 to TRBJ2-2, with TRBD1 identical over 7 bases. The CDR3 spans 14 residues. The junction had 4 bases not matched to a gene; V was cut back by 1 base and J by 8 bases. Per germline, CDR1 SGHVS and CDR2 FNYEAQ. The CDR3 DNA reads TGTGCCAGCAGCTTAGGAGACAGGGTTGGGGAGCTGTTTTTT. This codes for CASSLGDRVGELFF.

Points on this clonotype: The germline gene is not matched at one end of the junction; a read error may be the cause. This chain links TRBV7-2 with TRBJ2-2; 7 bases map to TRBD2. The CDR3 loop spans 15 amino acids. Germline V lookup: CDR1 SGHTA, CDR2 FQGNSA. The CDR3 coding sequence is TGTGACAGCAGCTCCTCGACTAGCCGGGCTGGGGAGCTGTTTTTT. Translating it yields CDSSSSTSRAGELFF. The full variable domain, with the rest looked up from reference TRBV7-2 and TRBJ2-2, is GAGVSQSPSNKVTEKGKDVELRCDPISGHTALYWYRQSLGQGLEFLIYFQGNSAPDKSGLPSDRFSAERTGGSVSTLTIQRTQQEDSAVYLCDSSSSTSRAGELFFGEGSRLTVL.

This clonotype has at least ten counts. The CDR3 protein is CSARAGQGVTGELFF. As DNA, the CDR3 is TGCAGTGCTAGGGCGGGACAGGGTGTCACCGGGGAGCTGTTTTTT. This chain connects TRBV20-1 to TRBJ2-2; 9 bases match TRBD1. Germline V lookup: CDR1 DFQATT, CDR2 SNEGSKA (reference sequence). The CDR3 totals 15 residues. Losses at the gene ends were 3 bases for V and 4 bases for J; bases not matched to a gene: 6.

This clonotype was recorded many times. The CDR3 DNA reads TGCAGTCCATCTAATGAAAAACTGTTTTTT. Protein product: CSPSNEKLFF. V and J are TRBV20-1 and TRBJ1-4, with no clear D. The CDR3 contains 10 residues. The germline V gene encodes CDR1 DFQATT and CDR2 SNEGSKA (reference sequence). V was shortened by 8 bases and J by 3 bases, with 4 bases between the two germline ends.

This clonotype has ten or more counts. The chain links TRBV28 to TRBJ2-1; 10 bases agree with TRBD2. This CDR3 region has 14 residues. The V gene end was trimmed by 7 bases and the J gene end by 5 bases; junction bases not matched to a gene: 5. The germline V gene has CDR1 MDHEN and CDR2 SYDVKM. CDR3 amino acids: CASTGLAVNNEQFF. CDR3 sequence (DNA): TGTGCCAGCACCGGACTAGCGGTGAACAATGAGCAGTTCTTC. The variable domain in full, with the rest retrieved from reference TRBV28 and TRBJ2-1, is DVKVTQSSRYLVKRTGEKVFLECVQDMDHENMFWYRQDPGLGLRLIYFSYDVKMKEKGDIPEGYSVSREKKERFSLILESASTNQTSMYLCASTGLAVNNEQFFGPGTRLTVL.

This clonotype was found many times. It may be a read error: a sequence one base away is much more abundant. The J gene is TRBJ2-7, the V gene TRBV27; 8 bases map to TRBD1. Germline CDR1 is MNHEY and CDR2 is SMNVEV (reference sequence). The CDR3 length is 16 residues. V was clipped by 2 bases and J by 4 bases; unmatched bases: 10. The CDR3, as DNA: TGTGCCAGCAGTTTAGGCGACAGGGGCCTCGAATACGAGCAGTACTTC. Residues: CASSLGDRGLEYEQYF.

This clonotype was detected ten times or more. The V gene is TRBV29-1, the J gene TRBJ1-2; 7 bases agree with TRBD1. Germline V lookup: CDR1 SQVTM, CDR2 ANQGSEA. V lost 5 bases, J lost 4 bases, and 7 bases stayed unmatched. This CDR3 comprises 13 residues. The CDR3 DNA reads as TGCAGCGTTTGGACAGGACGGGGCTATGGCTACACCTTC. Translation gives CSVWTGRGYGYTF. The full variable domain, completed using reference TRBV29-1 and TRBJ1-2, is SAVISQKPSRDICQRGTSLTIQCQVDSQVTMMFWYRQQPGQSLTLIATANQGSEATYESGFVIDKFPISRPNLTFSTLTVSNMSPEDSSIYLCSVWTGRGYGYTFGSGTRLTVV.

This clonotype was seen at least ten times. This chain connects TRBV7-2 to TRBJ1-3, with TRBD1 matching over 8 bases. This CDR3 is built from 16 residues. The V segment lost 1 base and the J segment 2 bases; nucleotides outside the gene matches: 4. CDR1 and CDR2 (germline): SGHTA, FQGNSA. CDR3 protein: CASSLVQDRAGNTIYF. CDR3 bases: TGTGCCAGCAGCTTAGTCCAGGACAGGGCTGGAAACACCATATATTTT.

This clonotype was seen at least ten times. The CDR3 here is CSARDPDGRDTGELFF. CDR3 in DNA: TGCAGTGCTAGAGATCCCGACGGCCGGGACACCGGGGAGCTGTTTTTT. The J gene is TRBJ2-2, the V gene TRBV20-1, with D unclear. This CDR3 region has 16 residues. Trimming left V 0 bases short and J 3 bases short, with 14 bases between. Looked up from germline, CDR1 is DFQATT and CDR2 is SNEGSKA (reference sequence).

This clonotype occurred many times. The rearrangement links TRBV24-1 to TRBJ2-3; D call uncertain. CDR3 length: 19 amino acids. Germline-derived CDR1 and CDR2 are KGHDR and SFDVKD. Trimming removed 1 base at V and 2 bases at J, with 21 bases between. CDR3 amino acids: CATSDFCVSQLIPTDTQYF. In DNA form, the CDR3 reads TGTGCCACCAGTGATTTTTGCGTCTCGCAGCTCATCCCCACAGATACGCAGTATTTT.

This clonotype appeared a few times. The rearrangement joins TRBV28 to TRBJ1-6; tentative D call: TRBD1 (6 bases). Germline loops: CDR1 MDHEN, CDR2 SYDVKM. The CDR3 spans 18 residues. V was cut by 3 bases and J by 1 base, with 16 bases left in between. The CDR3 reads CASSLVAGARSYNSPLHF. CDR3 coding DNA: TGTGCCAGCAGTTTGGTCGCGGGGGCAAGATCCTATAATTCACCCCTCCACTTT.

This chain joins TRBV18 and TRBJ2-1; D remains unclear. The CDR3 runs 13 residues. The germline V gene encodes CDR1 KGHSH and CDR2 LQKENI. Between the trimmed V and J ends, which lost 1 base and 8 bases, there was a span of 9 bases. The CDR3 loop reads CASSPLRNHEQFF. The CDR3 nucleotides read TGTGCCAGCTCACCACTGAGGAATCATGAGCAGTTCTTC.

This clonotype was counted only a few times. The genes are TRBV7-6 and TRBJ1-1; D might be TRBD1 (5 bases). Per germline, CDR1 SGHVS and CDR2 FNYEAQ. The CDR3 sequence is 13 residues long. V lost 1 base and J lost 4, with 7 bases in between. The CDR3 reads CASSLGGTTEAFF. In nucleotides, the CDR3 is TGTGCCAGCAGCTTAGGGGGGACCACTGAAGCTTTCTTT.

This clonotype came up many times. V is TRBV28 and J is TRBJ1-2, with D possibly matching TRBD1 (5 bases). This CDR3 is built from 15 residues. CDR1 is MDHEN and CDR2 is SYDVKM in the germline V gene. The V gene lost 3 bases and the J gene lost 8 bases, with 19 bases spanning the gap. The CDR3 loop is CASSFPGTDLVGYTF. CDR3 nucleotides: TGTGCCAGCAGTTTTCCAGGGACGGATCTGGTAGGCTACACCTTC.